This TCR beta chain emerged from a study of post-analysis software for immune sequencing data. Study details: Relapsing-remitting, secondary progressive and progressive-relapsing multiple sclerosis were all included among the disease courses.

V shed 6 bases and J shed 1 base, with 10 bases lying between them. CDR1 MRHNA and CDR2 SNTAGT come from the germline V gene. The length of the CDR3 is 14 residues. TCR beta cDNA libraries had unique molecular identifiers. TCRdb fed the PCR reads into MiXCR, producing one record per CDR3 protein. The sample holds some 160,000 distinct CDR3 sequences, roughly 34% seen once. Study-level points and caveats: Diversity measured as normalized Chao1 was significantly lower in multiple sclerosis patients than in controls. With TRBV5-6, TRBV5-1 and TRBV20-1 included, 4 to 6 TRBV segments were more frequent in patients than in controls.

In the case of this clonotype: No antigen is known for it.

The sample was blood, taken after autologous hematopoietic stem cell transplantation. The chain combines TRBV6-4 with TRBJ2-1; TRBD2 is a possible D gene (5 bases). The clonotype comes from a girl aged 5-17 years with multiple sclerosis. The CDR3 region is CASRESGSYNEQFF. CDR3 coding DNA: TGTGCCAGCAGAGAAAGCGGTTCCTACAATGAGCAGTTCTTC.